The rows below give T cell receptor beta chains drawn from one sample of a study of blood T cell repertoires in COVID-19. Some clones are missing from TCRdb's copy, which holds only in-frame ones; the method was immunoSEQ multiplex PCR. The data show roughly 190,000 clones, around 80% seen once. The sequenced material came from peripheral blood. The receptor set was obtained from a man aged 25-45 years with active or convalescent COVID-19. The CDR3 runs from the conserved cysteine through the conserved F or W. D genes are given only for firm matches. The size entry is marked missing in some rows and otherwise reads once, few, many or a size class.

V gene: TRBV6-1; J gene: TRBJ2-1; D gene: -; clone size: once; CDR3 protein: CASSDRPAGYNEQFF; CDR3 DNA: TGTGCCAGCAGTGACCGACCGGCGGGGTACAATGAGCAGTTCTTC
V gene: TRBV21-1; J gene: TRBJ2-4; D gene: -; clone size: -; CDR3 protein: CASRRLVTAKNIQYF; CDR3 DNA: TGTGCCAGCCGTAGACTAGTAACGGCCAAAAACATTCAGTACTTC
V gene: TRBV18; J gene: TRBJ1-5; D gene: TRBD1; clone size: -; CDR3 protein: CASSSTGGTRQPQHF; CDR3 DNA: TGTGCCAGCTCATCAACAGGGGGAACGCGACAGCCCCAGCATTTT
V gene: TRBV5-1; J gene: TRBJ2-3; D gene: TRBD1; clone size: -; CDR3 protein: CASSSQGAFTDTQYF; CDR3 DNA: TGCGCCAGCAGCTCACAGGGGGCGTTCACAGATACGCAGTATTTT
V gene: TRBV29-1; J gene: TRBJ1-1; D gene: -; clone size: -; CDR3 protein: CSVVALNTEAFF; CDR3 DNA: TGCAGCGTTGTAGCCCTGAACACTGAAGCTTTCTTT
V gene: TRBV2; J gene: TRBJ1-1; D gene: TRBD1; clone size: -; CDR3 protein: CASRGQGARTEAFF; CDR3 DNA: TGTGCCAGCAGGGGACAGGGGGCGAGGACTGAAGCTTTCTTT
V gene: TRBV3-1/TRBV3-2; J gene: TRBJ2-5; D gene: -; clone size: -; CDR3 protein: CASSQIGRVSETQYF; CDR3 DNA: TGTGCCAGCAGCCAAATCGGTCGGGTTTCGGAGACCCAGTACTTC
V gene: TRBV4-3; J gene: TRBJ2-2; D gene: -; clone size: -; CDR3 protein: CASSQDKIGTFDTGELFF; CDR3 DNA: TGCGCCAGCAGCCAAGATAAGATCGGGACATTTGACACCGGGGAGCTGTTTTTT
V gene: TRBV19; J gene: TRBJ2-2; D gene: TRBD2; clone size: -; CDR3 protein: CASSEWGGTGELFF; CDR3 DNA: TGTGCCAGTAGTGAGTGGGGGGGCACCGGGGAGCTGTTTTTT
V gene: TRBV20-1; J gene: TRBJ1-1; D gene: -; clone size: -; CDR3 protein: CSASGTPEAFF; CDR3 DNA: TGCAGTGCGTCCGGGACACCTGAAGCTTTCTTT
V gene: TRBV27; J gene: TRBJ2-7; D gene: TRBD2; clone size: -; CDR3 protein: CASRGTSGRSSSYEQYF; CDR3 DNA: TGTGCCAGCAGGGGGACTAGCGGGAGGTCGAGCTCCTACGAGCAGTACTTC
V gene: TRBV27; J gene: TRBJ2-1; D gene: TRBD2; clone size: -; CDR3 protein: CASSGGWHEQFF; CDR3 DNA: TGTGCCAGCAGCGGGGGGTGGCATGAGCAGTTCTTC
V gene: TRBV6-5; J gene: TRBJ1-2; D gene: TRBD1; clone size: -; CDR3 protein: CASTLGAGGYGYTF; CDR3 DNA: TGTGCCAGCACTCTAGGGGCAGGGGGCTATGGCTACACCTTC
V gene: TRBV5-1; J gene: TRBJ1-5; D gene: TRBD1; clone size: -; CDR3 protein: CASSSTGDSNQPQHF; CDR3 DNA: TGCGCCAGCAGCTCGACAGGGGATAGCAATCAGCCCCAGCATTTT
V gene: TRBV2; J gene: TRBJ2-5; D gene: TRBD2; clone size: once; CDR3 protein: CASTNSGQETQYF; CDR3 DNA: TGTGCCAGCACGAATAGCGGGCAAGAGACCCAGTACTTC
V gene: TRBV15; J gene: TRBJ1-1; D gene: -; clone size: -; CDR3 protein: CATSRDPTTYLGDTEAFF; CDR3 DNA: TGTGCCACCAGCAGAGATCCAACCACCTACCTAGGTGACACTGAAGCTTTCTTT
V gene: TRBV27; J gene: TRBJ1-2; D gene: -; clone size: -; CDR3 protein: CASSLDGDYGYTF; CDR3 DNA: TGTGCCAGCAGTTTAGACGGGGACTATGGCTACACCTTC
V gene: TRBV10-3; J gene: TRBJ1-5; D gene: -; clone size: -; CDR3 protein: CAIQLYSNQPQHF; CDR3 DNA: TGTGCCATTCAGTTATATAGCAATCAGCCCCAGCATTTT
V gene: TRBV9; J gene: TRBJ2-1; D gene: TRBD1; clone size: -; CDR3 protein: CASSVRGGPYNEQFF; CDR3 DNA: TGTGCCAGCAGCGTTAGAGGGGGCCCCTACAATGAGCAGTTCTTC
V gene: TRBV19; J gene: TRBJ1-2; D gene: TRBD1; clone size: once; CDR3 protein: CASSSGQGANYGYTF; CDR3 DNA: TGTGCCAGTAGTTCTGGACAGGGGGCAAACTATGGCTACACCTTC
V gene: TRBV5-1; J gene: TRBJ1-4; D gene: -; clone size: once; CDR3 protein: CASSLEGLFNEKLFF; CDR3 DNA: TGCGCCAGCAGCCTGGAGGGACTGTTCAATGAAAAACTGTTTTTT
V gene: TRBV5-1; J gene: TRBJ2-2; D gene: -; clone size: -; CDR3 protein: CASRVGGNTGELFF; CDR3 DNA: TGCGCCAGCAGAGTGGGGGGGAACACCGGGGAGCTGTTTTTT
V gene: TRBV13; J gene: TRBJ1-2; D gene: -; clone size: -; CDR3 protein: CASSLAGIGYGYTF; CDR3 DNA: TGTGCCAGCAGCTTAGCAGGTATCGGCTATGGCTACACCTTC